The 21 T cell receptor beta chains listed next were all sequenced from one sample in a study of T cell responses to AZD1222 COVID-19 vaccine. Clones were sequenced by immunoSEQ multiplex PCR, and TCRdb holds only the in-frame ones, with some missing. The sample consists of about 130,000 clones, 94% of them appearing once. The sequencing used peripheral blood, collected on day 0 of AZD1222 vaccination. These receptors came from an adult in good health.

The chain employs TRBV6-1 and TRBJ2-1; D unresolved. The germline V and J ends were trimmed by 2 bases and 1 base, with 9 bases remaining between them. This CDR3 is 15 amino acids long. Germline V gene data show CDR1 as MNHNS and CDR2 as SASEGT. CDR3 in amino acids: CASSETRLSYNEQFF. In nucleotides, the CDR3 is TGTGCCAGCAGTGAAACTCGGCTGTCCTACAATGAGCAGTTCTTC.

The V gene is TRBV18, the J gene TRBJ1-2, with D possibly matching TRBD1 (6 bases). V lost 3 bases and J 2 bases, leaving 10 bases between the germline ends. The CDR3 runs to 14 residues. The germline V gene has CDR1 KGHSH and CDR2 LQKENI. The CDR3 DNA reads TGTGCCAGCTCACCCCGACAGGCGAACTATGGCTACACCTTC. Translated: CASSPRQANYGYTF.

This chain links TRBV3-1 (or the pseudogene TRBV3-2) with TRBJ2-1, with D unclear. Trimming shortened V by 2 bases and J by 4 bases, and 3 bases separated the two germline ends. The CDR3 length is 12 residues. CDR1 is LGHDT, CDR2 YNNKEL, per germline (reference sequence). The CDR3 DNA sequence: TGTGCCAGCAGCCAAACATACAATGAGCAGTTCTTC. It encodes CASSQTYNEQFF.

The chain couples TRBV5-1 to TRBJ2-7; possible D gene TRBD2, 6 bases. The CDR3 spans 14 residues. Germline CDR1 reads SGHRS; CDR2 reads YFSETQ. Trimming stripped 2 bases from V and 0 bases from J, with 9 bases between. CDR3 DNA sequence: TGCGCCAGCAGCTTAAGGGACTTCTCCTACGAGCAGTACTTC. Translated: CASSLRDFSYEQYF.

The CDR3 region is CASSLGYEQYF. In nucleotides, the CDR3 is TGTGCCAGCAGCCTAGGGTACGAGCAGTACTTC. The chain couples TRBV28 to TRBJ2-7; D is uncertain. The V gene lost 6 bases and the J gene lost 4 bases, with 7 bases spanning the gap. The germline V gene encodes CDR1 MDHEN and CDR2 SYDVKM. The CDR3 has 11 amino acids.

This clone was observed a single time. V and J are TRBV6-5 and TRBJ2-7, with D possibly TRBD2 on 5 matching bases. Trimming shortened V by 2 bases and J by 0 bases, and 14 bases separated the two germline ends. Germline V gene data show CDR1 as MNHEY and CDR2 as SVGAGI. The CDR3 totals 16 residues. The CDR3 loop is CASSYTVASSSYEQYF. The CDR3 bases are TGTGCCAGCAGTTACACTGTAGCGTCGAGCTCCTACGAGCAGTACTTC.

V gene TRBV10-3 combines with J gene TRBJ1-5; 8 bases line up with TRBD1. After removal of 10 bases from V and 6 bases from J, the junction contained 11 bases not matched to a gene. Germline V gene lookup returns CDR1 ENHRY and CDR2 SYGVKD. This CDR3 contains 14 residues. This chain's CDR3 is CANGRTGRTQPQHF. CDR3 coding DNA: TGTGCCAACGGCCGGACAGGGAGGACTCAGCCCCAGCATTTT.

V gene TRBV5-1 combines with J gene TRBJ2-2, with 8 bases matching TRBD1. There are 15 residues in the CDR3. The ends lost 4 bases at V and 6 bases at J; junction bases unmatched: 8. Per germline, CDR1 SGHRS and CDR2 YFSETQ. CDR3 sequence (DNA): TGCGCCAGCAGCCTTCGACAGGGGACGGCCGGGGAGCTGTTTTTT. Translating gives CASSLRQGTAGELFF.

The count of this clone is one. Within the sample, other DNA sequences also encode this same CDR3. The gene calls are TRBV28 and TRBJ1-5; 12 nucleotides align to TRBD1. Trimming cost V 6 bases and J 7 bases; bases outside gene matches: 7. This CDR3 is 15 amino acids long. Per germline, CDR1 MDHEN and CDR2 SYDVKM. The DNA of the CDR3 is TGTGCCAGCAGCCCCGGGACAGGGGGCACCCAGCCCCAGCATTTT. Translation: CASSPGTGGTQPQHF.

This chain uses TRBV27 with TRBJ1-6; weak D call: TRBD1 (6 bases). The CDR3 is 15 amino acids. V was trimmed by 7 bases and J by 0 bases, leaving 10 bases between them. Per germline, CDR1 MNHEY and CDR2 SMNVEV (reference sequence). The CDR3 DNA follows: TGTGCCAGCAAGGGGGGGGACTCCTATAATTCACCCCTCCACTTT. Its translation: CASKGGDSYNSPLHF.

The V call is TRBV30, the J call TRBJ1-3, with D perhaps matching TRBD1 (6 bases). The germline V gene encodes CDR1 GTSNPN and CDR2 SVGIG (reference sequence). V lost 7 bases and J lost 0, with 13 bases in between. This CDR3 spans 14 amino acids. This CDR3 reads CASGQLLSGNTIYF. The CDR3, as DNA: TGTGCCTCCGGACAGTTGCTCTCTGGAAACACCATATATTTT.

Remarks on this clone: In the same sample, other DNA sequences code for this CDR3. The rearrangement links TRBV5-1 to TRBJ2-6; D call uncertain. The germline V and J ends were trimmed by 0 bases and 0 bases, with 1 base remaining between them. Germline V CDR1 and CDR2: SGHRS, YFSETQ. The CDR3 is made up of 14 amino acids. In DNA, the CDR3 is TGCGCCAGCAGCTTGGGCTCTGGGGCCAACGTCCTGACTTTC. This gives the protein CASSLGSGANVLTF.

The chain joins TRBV18 to TRBJ1-5; D possibly corresponds to TRBD1 (5 bases). V was cut by 6 bases and J by 5 bases, with 14 bases left in between. There are 14 residues in the CDR3. From germline, CDR1 is KGHSH and CDR2 LQKENI. The CDR3 bases are TGTGCCAGCTCCCCCGGTCAGGGCGATCAGCCCCAGCATTTT. This translates into CASSPGQGDQPQHF.

The J gene is TRBJ1-2, the V gene TRBV5-8; tentative D call: TRBD1 (6 bases). The CDR3 extends over 12 amino acids. Trimming took 0 bases from V and 8 from J, leaving 8 bases between them. Germline loops: CDR1 SGHTS, CDR2 YDEGEE. CDR3 coding DNA: TGTGCCAGCAGCTTGGACAGGGTCGGCTACACCTTC. It specifies CASSLDRVGYTF.

This chain connects TRBV11-2 to TRBJ2-3; TRBD2 aligns across 12 bases. Germline trimming cut 0 bases from V and 5 bases from J; bases unmatched to any gene: 3. The CDR3 runs 16 residues. The germline CDR1 and CDR2 sequences are SGHAT and FQNNGV. In nucleotides, the CDR3 is TGTGCCAGCAGCTTAGAACTAGCGGGAGGAGGAGATACGCAGTATTTT. This encodes CASSLELAGGGDTQYF.

This clone showed up just once. This chain connects TRBV7-9 to TRBJ1-2, with no clear D. The CDR3 sequence is 16 residues long. Germline values: CDR1 SEHNR, CDR2 FQNEAQ (reference sequence). Trimming pared 4 bases from V and 7 bases from J, leaving 22 bases between. This CDR3 is CASSSEWGKGRGGYTF. The CDR3 nucleotides read TGTGCCAGCAGCTCCGAGTGGGGTAAAGGGCGAGGTGGCTACACCTTC. Supplemented by reference TRBV7-9 and TRBJ1-2, the full variable domain reads DTGVSQNPRHKITKRGQNVTFRCDPISEHNRLYWYRQTLGQGPEFLTYFQNEAQLEKSRLLSDRFSAERPKGSFSTLEIQRTEQGDSAMYLCASSSEWGKGRGGYTFGSGTRLTVV.

The J gene is TRBJ2-2, the V gene TRBV24-1, with 7 bases that match TRBD2. The germline V gene has CDR1 KGHDR and CDR2 SFDVKD. V dropped 10 bases and J dropped 4; count of bases not matched to a gene: 5. CDR3 length: 13 residues. CDR3 DNA sequence: TGTGCCACACGGCGGGAGAGCACCGGGGAGCTGTTTTTT. As protein: CATRRESTGELFF.

The CDR3 DNA reads as TGTGCCAGCAGCCCACGACCCACGACAAGGAGGTCGTTCGGGACCACTGAAGCTTTCTTT. It translates to CASSPRPTTRRSFGTTEAFF. The chain recombines TRBV7-8 with TRBJ1-1; TRBD1 is a possible D gene (5 bases). Germline values: CDR1 SGHVS, CDR2 FQNEAQ. Trimming pared 5 bases from V and 4 bases from J, leaving 32 bases between. The CDR3 is 20 residues long.

The CDR3 spells CASSVVGGGYNEQFF. The CDR3 nucleotides read TGTGCCAGCAGCGTAGTAGGCGGGGGCTACAATGAGCAGTTCTTC. The V gene is TRBV9, the J gene TRBJ2-1; 7 nucleotides line up with TRBD2. CDR1 and CDR2 (germline): SGDLS, YYNGEE. J gave up 3 bases and V 0 bases, and 3 bases lay outside the gene matches. CDR3 length equals 15 residues. Together with reference TRBV9 and TRBJ2-1, the CDR3 gives the full variable domain: DSGVTQTPKHLITATGQRVTLRCSPRSGDLSVYWYQQSLDQGLQFLIQYYNGEERAKGNILERFSAQQFPDLHSELNLSSLELGDSALYFCASSVVGGGYNEQFFGPGTRLTVL.

V is TRBV30 and J is TRBJ2-7; D unresolved. V shed 2 bases and J shed 6 bases, with 20 bases lying between them. Germline CDR1 is GTSNPN and CDR2 is SVGIG (reference sequence). The CDR3 is 15 amino acids. The DNA for the CDR3 is TGTGCCTGGAGTCCTCCCGGGTCCCTGATGTTCGAGCAGTACTTC. Its translation: CAWSPPGSLMFEQYF. Drawing the rest from reference TRBV30 and TRBJ2-7, the complete variable domain is SQTIHQWPATLVQPVGSPLSLECTVEGTSNPNLYWYRQAAGRGLQLLFYSVGIGQISSEVPQNLSASRPQDRQFILSSKKLLLSDSGFYLCAWSPPGSLMFEQYFGPGTRLTVT.

The genes are TRBV11-2 and TRBJ2-7; 10 positions match TRBD2. Trimming took 0 bases from V and 2 from J; bases not matched to a gene: 7. Germline loops: CDR1 SGHAT, CDR2 FQNNGV. This CDR3 has 17 amino acids. In DNA form, the CDR3 reads TGTGCCAGCAGCTTAGATCGGAGTGGACTAGCGGCCTACGAGCAGTACTTC. It yields the protein CASSLDRSGLAAYEQYF.